This T cell receptor (beta chain) emerged from a study of Tregs in tolerant kidney transplant recipients. The method was immunoSEQ multiplex PCR; TCRdb's version includes in-frame clones alone and lacks a portion of them. The sample has tens of thousands of clones, 65% to 85% seen once. The germline CDR1 and CDR2 sequences are MNHNS and SASEGT. After removal of 4 bases from V and 1 base from J, the junction contained 5 bases not matched to a gene. CDR3 length: 15 residues. The receptor was isolated from a human donor in good health. Material for sequencing was CD4+ T cells from blood. The J gene is TRBJ1-2, the V gene TRBV6-1, with 8 bases identical to TRBD1. DNA of the CDR3: TGTGCCAGCAGTGGATCAGGGGGCCTTAACTATGGCTACACCTTC. Encoded protein: CASSGSGGLNYGYTF.